Shown below are 27 T cell receptor beta chains from a single sample sequenced in a study of blood T cell repertoires in COVID-19. Some clones are missing from TCRdb's copy, which holds only in-frame ones; the method was immunoSEQ multiplex PCR. The data contain fewer than 70,000 clones, 60% to 85% of them singletons. Sequencing used peripheral blood. These receptors originate from a human donor in a cohort sampled during active COVID-19.

This chain connects TRBV19 to TRBJ2-7; the match to TRBD2 covers 10 bases. Trimming cost V 5 bases and J 6 bases; bases outside gene matches: 7. CDR3 length equals 14 residues. Germline-derived CDR1 and CDR2 are LNHDA and SQIVND (reference sequence). The CDR3 region is CASSPLAGESEQYF. CDR3 sequence (DNA): TGTGCCAGTAGTCCCCTAGCGGGAGAAAGCGAGCAGTACTTC. Combining the CDR3 with reference TRBV19 and TRBJ2-7 gives the whole variable domain DGGITQSPKYLFRKEGQNVTLSCEQNLNHDAMYWYRQDPGQGLRLIYYSQIVNDFQKGDIAEGYSVSREKKESFPLTVTSAQKNPTAFYLCASSPLAGESEQYFGPGTRLTVT.

This clone was picked up a small number of times. This chain uses TRBV4-1 with TRBJ1-5, with D tentatively TRBD1 (5 bases). Trimming took 0 bases from V and 7 from J, leaving 13 bases between them. CDR3 size: 15 residues. Germline V lookup: CDR1 MGHRA, CDR2 YSYEKL. Here the CDR3 DNA reads TGCGCCAGCAGCCAAGATAGACAGCAGGCCCAGCCCCAGCATTTT. This codes for CASSQDRQQAQPQHF.

The CDR3 nucleotides read TGTGCCTGGAGTTCCCCTTGGGGGACAGGGGCTGAAGCTTTCTTT. Translating gives CAWSSPWGTGAEAFF. This rearrangement joins TRBV30 to TRBJ1-1; 10 nucleotides match TRBD1. The V and J ends lost 2 bases and 6 bases, in that order; junction bases with no gene match: 9. Per the germline V gene, CDR1 is GTSNPN and CDR2 is SVGIG (reference sequence). There are 15 residues in the CDR3.

This clone was recorded a few times. The genes are TRBV5-4 and TRBJ2-5, with a tentative D call TRBD2 (5 bases). Germline values: CDR1 SGHNT, CDR2 YYREEE (reference sequence). This CDR3 has 14 residues. V lost 0 bases, J lost 5 bases, and 11 bases lay in between. The CDR3 nucleotides read TGTGCCAGCAGCTTGGGAGGGTCCCGCGAGACCCAGTACTTC. This translates into CASSLGGSRETQYF.

CDR3: CASSKGQGKTEAFF. CDR3 in DNA: TGTGCCAGCTCAAAAGGGCAGGGAAAGACTGAAGCTTTCTTT. This rearrangement joins TRBV2 to TRBJ1-1, with D possibly TRBD1 on 5 matching bases. The germline V gene encodes CDR1 SNHLY and CDR2 FYNNEI. Trimming removed 8 bases from V and 5 bases from J, with 18 bases in between. The CDR3 runs 14 residues.

This clone was counted only a few times. This chain joins TRBV19 and TRBJ1-2; D might be TRBD1 (5 bases). The V and J ends lost 5 bases and 0 bases respectively, with 10 bases between them. CDR1 is LNHDA and CDR2 is SQIVND in the germline V gene (reference sequence). The CDR3 spans 14 residues. The CDR3 loop is CASSARDPNYGYTF. The CDR3 nucleotides read TGTGCCAGTAGTGCCAGGGATCCTAACTATGGCTACACCTTC. Variable domain in full (rest from reference TRBV19 and TRBJ1-2): DGGITQSPKYLFRKEGQNVTLSCEQNLNHDAMYWYRQDPGQGLRLIYYSQIVNDFQKGDIAEGYSVSREKKESFPLTVTSAQKNPTAFYLCASSARDPNYGYTFGSGTRLTVV.

The chain carries TRBV19 and TRBJ1-1, with D possibly matching TRBD1 (5 bases). This CDR3 has 13 amino acids. CDR1 is LNHDA, CDR2 SQIVND, per germline (reference sequence). Trimming shortened V by 5 bases and J by 2 bases, and 9 bases separated the two germline ends. The CDR3 DNA is TGTGCCAGTAGTGGGAGGGGAAACACTGAAGCTTTCTTT. Amino acid sequence: CASSGRGNTEAFF.

The chain employs TRBV19 and TRBJ1-3; weak D call: TRBD1 (6 bases). Deletions cut 1 base from V and 0 bases from J, with 13 bases between. Per the germline V gene, CDR1 is LNHDA and CDR2 is SQIVND (reference sequence). The CDR3 sequence is 17 residues long. In DNA form, the CDR3 reads TGTGCCAGTAGTATAGGATGGGACACCGACTCTGGAAACACCATATATTTT. It yields the protein CASSIGWDTDSGNTIYF. Full variable domain (outside the CDR3, taken from reference TRBV19 and TRBJ1-3): DGGITQSPKYLFRKEGQNVTLSCEQNLNHDAMYWYRQDPGQGLRLIYYSQIVNDFQKGDIAEGYSVSREKKESFPLTVTSAQKNPTAFYLCASSIGWDTDSGNTIYFGEGSWLTVV.

The rearrangement joins TRBV2 to TRBJ2-5; 9 bases map to TRBD2. J gave up 4 bases and V 6 bases, and 12 bases lay outside the gene matches. The CDR3 consists of 16 residues. The germline gives CDR1 SNHLY, CDR2 FYNNEI. The CDR3 spells CASSDTLRGGVETQYF. Written as DNA, the CDR3 is TGTGCCAGCAGCGATACGTTGCGGGGGGGCGTAGAGACCCAGTACTTC.

The rearrangement joins TRBV6-2 or TRBV6-3 to TRBJ1-2; D possibly corresponds to TRBD1 (6 bases). Germline V gene data show CDR1 as MNHEY and CDR2 as SVGEGT. The CDR3 runs 13 residues. Trimming pared 2 bases from V and 5 bases from J, leaving 9 bases between. The CDR3 region is CASSYGRGYGYTF. The CDR3 bases are TGTGCCAGCAGTTACGGGAGGGGGTATGGCTACACCTTC.

The sample holds a few counts of this clone. The chain couples TRBV18 to TRBJ2-7; D is perhaps TRBD1 (5 bases). This CDR3 contains 13 residues. The V end lost 6 bases, the J end lost 3 bases, and 12 bases lay between the germline ends. Germline V lookup: CDR1 KGHSH, CDR2 LQKENI. The CDR3 DNA reads as TGTGCCAGCTCCCTGGACACTCTCTACGAGCAGTACTTC. Its protein product is CASSLDTLYEQYF.

The chain uses TRBV28 and TRBJ2-7; a possible D gene is TRBD1 (6 bases). The CDR3 is 12 residues long. Germline V gene sequence: CDR1 MDHEN, CDR2 SYDVKM. With 6 bases removed from V and 6 bases from J, the gap between germline ends came to 12 bases. DNA of the CDR3: TGTGCCAGCAGAACACAGGGATCCGAGCAGTACTTC. Its protein product is CASRTQGSEQYF. Supplemented by reference TRBV28 and TRBJ2-7, the full variable domain reads DVKVTQSSRYLVKRTGEKVFLECVQDMDHENMFWYRQDPGLGLRLIYFSYDVKMKEKGDIPEGYSVSREKKERFSLILESASTNQTSMYLCASRTQGSEQYFGPGTRLTVT.

This chain joins TRBV18 and TRBJ1-1; 7 nucleotides match TRBD1. V shed 5 bases and J 3 bases; nucleotides not matched to a gene: 9. CDR3 length: 15 amino acids. Germline V gene data show CDR1 as KGHSH and CDR2 as LQKENI. The CDR3 sequence is CASSALGQVDTEAFF. CDR3 bases: TGTGCCAGCTCAGCGCTCGGACAGGTCGACACTGAAGCTTTCTTT.

The genes are TRBV10-3 and TRBJ1-1; 9 nucleotides align to TRBD1. The V gene's germline CDR1 is ENHRY and CDR2 SYGVKD. The CDR3 covers 17 residues. The V and J ends lost 7 bases and 0 bases, in that order; junction bases with no gene match: 12. CDR3 sequence reads: CAITRGQGGPMNTEAFF. The CDR3 coding sequence is TGTGCCATCACGCGGGGACAGGGAGGACCCATGAACACTGAAGCTTTCTTT.

The chain links TRBV5-1 to TRBJ2-7; maybe TRBD2 (5 bases). The V and J ends lost 3 bases and 4 bases respectively, with 14 bases between them. CDR1 SGHRS and CDR2 YFSETQ come from the germline V gene. There are 14 residues in the CDR3. The CDR3 nucleotides are TGCGCCAGCAGCTCGGGGTGGCTTTCGTACGAGCAGTACTTC. This codes for CASSSGWLSYEQYF.

Written as DNA, the CDR3 is TGCGCCAGCAGTCAATCCCGTGACAGGGGGCCTGGGGCCAACGTCCTGACTTTC. This sequence encodes CASSQSRDRGPGANVLTF. V and J are TRBV23-1 and TRBJ2-6, with 10 bases matching TRBD1. TRBV23-1 is labeled an ORF, and its function is uncertain. The V gene end was trimmed by 0 bases and the J gene end by 2 bases; junction bases not matched to a gene: 4. The CDR3 sequence is 18 residues long.

This chain links TRBV5-5 with TRBJ1-4, with 9 nucleotides matching TRBD1. CDR3 length: 15 residues. J gave up 4 bases and V 3 bases, and 4 bases lay outside the gene matches. Germline CDR1 is SGHKS and CDR2 is YYEKEE (reference sequence). The CDR3: CASSSWTGDNEKLFF. CDR3 DNA sequence: TGTGCCAGCAGCTCGTGGACAGGGGATAATGAAAAACTGTTTTTT.

For this clone: This sample includes further DNA sequences coding for the same CDR3. The gene calls are TRBV24-1 and TRBJ2-7; D may be TRBD1 (6 bases). V gave up 4 bases and J gave up 4 bases, with 10 bases separating them. The CDR3 spans 13 residues. Per the germline V gene, CDR1 is KGHDR and CDR2 is SFDVKD. The CDR3 sequence: CATSETGGYEQYF. The CDR3 nucleotides are TGTGCCACCAGTGAGACAGGAGGTTACGAGCAGTACTTC.

V gene TRBV21-1 combines with J gene TRBJ2-7; no DNA check was done on the table's D call, TRBD2. TRBV21-1 corresponds to a pseudogene. CDR3 length: 16 residues. The CDR3 sequence is CASSGGTSGSLYEQYF. Here the CDR3 DNA reads TGTGCCAGCAGCGGGGGGACTAGCGGGAGTCTTTACGAGCAGTACTTC.

The chain employs TRBV5-1 and TRBJ2-1, with a tentative D call TRBD2 (6 bases). CDR3 length equals 14 residues. With 4 bases removed from V and 2 bases from J, the gap between germline ends came to 10 bases. Germline V gene sequence: CDR1 SGHRS, CDR2 YFSETQ. The CDR3 region is CASSHTGAYNEQFF. CDR3 DNA sequence: TGCGCCAGCAGCCACACGGGAGCCTACAATGAGCAGTTCTTC.

This sequence joins TRBV11-2 and TRBJ2-5; D call uncertain. The length of the CDR3 is 16 residues. CDR1 is SGHAT and CDR2 is FQNNGV in the germline V gene. V was clipped by 5 bases and J by 1 base, with 17 bases between them. As DNA, the CDR3 is TGTGCCAGCAGCCAAGAAATAAATTGGAGCCAAGAGACCCAGTACTTC. Amino acid sequence: CASSQEINWSQETQYF.

V usage is TRBV7-2 and J usage is TRBJ2-1, with 9 positions matching TRBD2. The CDR3 runs to 16 residues. Germline-derived CDR1 and CDR2 are SGHTA and FQGNSA. V lost 2 bases, J lost 7 bases, and 9 bases stayed unmatched. The CDR3 region has the DNA TGTGCCAGCAGCTTATGGGGTAGCGGGAGTAAGAATGAGCAGTTCTTC. Amino acids: CASSLWGSGSKNEQFF.

The V gene is TRBV19, the J gene TRBJ2-7; D not resolved. Germline-derived CDR1 and CDR2 are LNHDA and SQIVND (reference sequence). V was shortened by 7 bases and J by 0 bases, with 13 bases between the two germline ends. This CDR3 has 14 amino acids. In DNA, the CDR3 is TGTGCCAGTACCCCCGCAGTAAGCTCCTACGAGCAGTACTTC. It specifies CASTPAVSSYEQYF.

This chain connects TRBV10-3 to TRBJ1-1; 8 nucleotides agree with TRBD1. CDR3 size: 14 residues. Trimming at V came to 8 bases and at J to 4 bases, leaving 9 bases not matched to a gene. CDR1 and CDR2 (germline): ENHRY, SYGVKD. This chain's CDR3 is CAIRGRGLSTEAFF. DNA of the CDR3: TGTGCCATCCGGGGCAGGGGGCTGAGCACTGAAGCTTTCTTT.

In this sample, this clone is medium-sized. CDR3 residues: CASSLSGGSNTGELFF. The CDR3 DNA reads as TGTGCCAGCTCACTTAGCGGGGGATCGAACACCGGGGAGCTGTTTTTT. This chain uses TRBV18 with TRBJ2-2, with 9 positions matching TRBD2. V lost 4 bases to trimming and J lost 0 bases; unmatched junction nucleotides: 3. Per the germline V gene, CDR1 is KGHSH and CDR2 is LQKENI. This CDR3 contains 16 residues.

CDR3 amino acids: CASSPGTSGISYNEQFF. For the CDR3, the DNA is TGTGCCAGCAGCCCGGGGACTAGCGGGATCTCCTACAATGAGCAGTTCTTC. V gene TRBV11-2 combines with J gene TRBJ2-1; TRBD2 aligns across 13 bases. Germline values: CDR1 SGHAT, CDR2 FQNNGV. CDR3 length equals 17 residues. V lost 5 bases, J lost 0 bases, and 4 bases stayed unmatched.

The gene calls are TRBV10-3 and TRBJ2-7; the D gene is possibly TRBD1 (6 bases). Trimming took off 6 bases at V and 2 bases at J, with 11 bases between the two ends. Germline V gene data show CDR1 as ENHRY and CDR2 as SYGVKD. CDR3 length: 13 residues. The CDR3 nucleotides read TGTGCCATCAGGGGGGCCGGTACCTACGAGCAGTACTTC. This sequence encodes CAIRGAGTYEQYF.